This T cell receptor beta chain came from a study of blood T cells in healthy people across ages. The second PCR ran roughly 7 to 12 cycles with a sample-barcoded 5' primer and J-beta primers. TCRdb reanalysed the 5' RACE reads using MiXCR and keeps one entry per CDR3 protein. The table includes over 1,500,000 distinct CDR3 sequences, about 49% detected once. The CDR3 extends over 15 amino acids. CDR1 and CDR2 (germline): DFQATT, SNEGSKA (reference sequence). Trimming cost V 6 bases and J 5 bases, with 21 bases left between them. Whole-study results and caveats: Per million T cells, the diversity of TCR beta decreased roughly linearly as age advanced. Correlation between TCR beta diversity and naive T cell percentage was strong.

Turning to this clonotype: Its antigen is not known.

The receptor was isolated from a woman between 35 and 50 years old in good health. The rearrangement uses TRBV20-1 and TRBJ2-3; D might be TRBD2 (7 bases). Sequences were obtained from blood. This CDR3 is CSAPGVGGGIDTQYF. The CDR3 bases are TGCAGTGCCCCAGGGGTAGGGGGGGGTATAGATACGCAGTATTTT.